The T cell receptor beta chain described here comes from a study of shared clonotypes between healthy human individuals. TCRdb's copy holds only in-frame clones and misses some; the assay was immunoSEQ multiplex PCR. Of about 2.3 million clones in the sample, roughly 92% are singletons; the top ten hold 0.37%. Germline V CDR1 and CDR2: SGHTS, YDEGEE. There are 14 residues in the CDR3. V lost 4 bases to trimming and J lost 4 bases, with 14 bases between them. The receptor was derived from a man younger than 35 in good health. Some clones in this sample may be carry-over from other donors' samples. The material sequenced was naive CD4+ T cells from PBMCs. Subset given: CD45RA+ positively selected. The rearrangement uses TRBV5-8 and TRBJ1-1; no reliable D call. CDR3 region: CASSPLVLGTEAFF. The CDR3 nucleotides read TGTGCCAGCAGCCCCTTAGTCCTGGGCACTGAAGCTTTCTTT. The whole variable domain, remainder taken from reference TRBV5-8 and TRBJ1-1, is EAGVTQSPTHLIKTRGQQATLRCSPISGHTSVYWYQQALGLGLQFLLWYDEGEERNRGNFPPRFSGRQFPNYSSELNVNALELEDSALYLCASSPLVLGTEAFFGQGTRLTVV.